The clone carrying this T cell receptor beta chain was seen a few times. The antigen is unknown. From 5'RACE with constant-segment primers came TCR alpha and TCR beta cDNA libraries that carried sample barcodes and UMIs. One entry per CDR3 protein results from TCRdb running MiXCR on the 5' RACE reads. The table shows about 200,000 distinct CDR3 sequences, with roughly 17% occurring only once. This specimen belongs to a study of T-cell memory formation after mild COVID-19. In the study overall: There were largely donor-specific TCR clusters. Findings of the study overall: Clones that contracted from day 15 to 85 had balanced CD4/CD8; later expanders were CD4+ biased. CD4+ clones that contracted lay mainly in CM and EM; CD8+ ones lay in EMRA.

Between the trimmed V and J ends, which lost 5 bases and 0 bases, there was a span of 17 bases. The CDR3 is 18 amino acids. Germline CDR1 LGHNA, CDR2 YSLEER. The sample taken for sequencing was PBMCs or a T cell subset sorted from them (not recorded which). The rearrangement joins TRBV4-3 to TRBJ2-6; D tentatively fits TRBD1 or TRBD2 (5 bases each). The clonotype originates from an adult woman who had mild COVID-19 (a few samples of this study predate the infection). Cell type and time point are not known. CDR3 coding DNA: TGCGCCAGCAGCTATACCAGAGGGACGGGCTCTGGGGCCAACGTCCTGACTTTC. It codes for CASSYTRGTGSGANVLTF.